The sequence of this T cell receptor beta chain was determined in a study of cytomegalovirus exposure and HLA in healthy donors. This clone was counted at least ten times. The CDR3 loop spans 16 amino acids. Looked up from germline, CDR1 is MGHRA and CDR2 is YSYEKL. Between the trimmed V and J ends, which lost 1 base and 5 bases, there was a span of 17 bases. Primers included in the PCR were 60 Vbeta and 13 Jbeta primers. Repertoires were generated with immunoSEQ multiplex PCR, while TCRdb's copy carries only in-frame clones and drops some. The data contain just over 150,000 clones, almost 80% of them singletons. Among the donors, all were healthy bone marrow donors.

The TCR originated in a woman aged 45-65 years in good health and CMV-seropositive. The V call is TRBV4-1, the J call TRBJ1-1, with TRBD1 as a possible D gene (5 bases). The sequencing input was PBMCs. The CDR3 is CASSQAEGFSGTEAFF. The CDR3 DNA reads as TGCGCCAGCAGCCAAGCGGAGGGGTTTTCGGGGACTGAAGCTTTCTTT.